Presented here are 12 T cell receptor beta chains from one specimen sequenced in a study of blood T cell repertoires in COVID-19 (dated by TCRdb to between 2020 and 2021). Library generation was performed with the immunoSEQ multiplex PCR assay. TCRdb holds this immuneACCESS table with in-frame rearrangements only. Some clones are missing; in checked studies, unresolved V genes explain under half, and the rest has no known cause. The sample table records about 170,000 clones; under 90% of these occur just once. Of the sample, over 9.5% falls within the top ten clones. Sequencing input: peripheral blood. These receptors originate from a woman over 75 with active or convalescent COVID-19.

The chain combines TRBV6-5 with TRBJ1-5; D call uncertain. This CDR3 spans 15 amino acids. The V end was cut by 7 bases, the J end by 0 bases, with 13 bases between. The germline CDR1 and CDR2 sequences are MNHEY and SVGAGI. The DNA of the CDR3 is TGTGCCAGCATTTCGACGGAGTATAGCAATCAGCCCCAGCATTTT. This translates into CASISTEYSNQPQHF.

This clone was counted once. The chain combines TRBV25-1 with TRBJ1-6; 7 nucleotides match TRBD1. Trimming removed 5 bases from V and 10 bases from J; junction bases left unmatched: 8. The CDR3 length is 14 residues. Germline V gives CDR1 MGHDK, CDR2 SYGVNS. CDR3 protein: CASSTRQGHSPLHF. The CDR3, as DNA: TGTGCCAGCAGTACCCGACAGGGACACTCACCCCTCCACTTT.

This sequence joins TRBV28 and TRBJ1-5; D is unresolved. Germline CDR1 MDHEN, CDR2 SYDVKM. Trimming shortened V by 2 bases and J by 7 bases, and 6 bases separated the two germline ends. This CDR3 has 12 residues. CDR3 sequence (DNA): TGTGCCAGCAGTTTAGGGCGCCAGCCCCAGCATTTT. Encoded protein: CASSLGRQPQHF.

V and J are TRBV12-2 and TRBJ1-5; TRBD1, the D gene given by the table, was not confirmed from the DNA. TRBV12-2 is a pseudogene. There are 16 residues in the CDR3. The CDR3 protein is CASRLYTGDSNQPQHF. CDR3 in DNA: TGTGCAAGTCGCCTCTATACAGGGGATAGCAATCAGCCCCAGCATTTT.

J is TRBJ1-1 and V is TRBV5-1, with TRBD1 matching 10 bases. Germline V gene lookup returns CDR1 SGHRS and CDR2 YFSETQ. Trimming cost V 0 bases and J 10 bases; bases outside gene matches: 9. There are 15 residues in the CDR3. The chain's CDR3 is CASSLAWTGGLGAFF. The CDR3 DNA follows: TGCGCCAGCAGCTTGGCCTGGACAGGGGGGCTCGGAGCTTTCTTT.

The chain uses TRBV29-1 and TRBJ1-1; possibly TRBD1 for D (5 bases). The ends were cut back, 4 bases at V and 4 bases at J, with 16 bases in the middle. The CDR3 is 14 residues long. Per the germline V gene, CDR1 is SQVTM and CDR2 is ANQGSEA. CDR3 coding DNA: TGCAGCGTTGGGGGCCAGGGTAGTTTCACTGAAGCTTTCTTT. It yields the protein CSVGGQGSFTEAFF.

This clone was picked up a small number of times. The gene calls are TRBV7-8 and TRBJ2-7, with TRBD2 as a possible D gene (5 bases). This CDR3 contains 16 residues. Per the germline V gene, CDR1 is SGHVS and CDR2 is FQNEAQ. The ends were cut back, 5 bases at V and 0 bases at J, with 17 bases in the middle. CDR3 sequence (DNA): TGTGCCAGCAGCGACTACCGAACAGAGAACTCCTACGAGCAGTACTTC. It is translated as CASSDYRTENSYEQYF.

The J gene is TRBJ2-4, the V gene TRBV19; 12 bases agree with TRBD2. The CDR3 extends over 15 amino acids. The J segment lost 12 bases and the V segment lost 3 bases, leaving 9 bases of the junction unmatched. Germline V lookup: CDR1 LNHDA, CDR2 SQIVND (reference sequence). DNA of the CDR3: TGTGCCAGTAGTATTGGATCTAGCGGGAGGGCCGCTCAGTACTTC. As protein: CASSIGSSGRAAQYF.

The chain uses TRBV5-4 and TRBJ2-7, with no clear D. Trimming cost V 0 bases and J 0 bases, with 7 bases left between them. This CDR3 has 14 amino acids. The germline V gene has CDR1 SGHNT and CDR2 YYREEE (reference sequence). The CDR3 reads CASSLELDSYEQYF. CDR3 DNA: TGTGCCAGCAGCTTGGAACTTGACTCCTACGAGCAGTACTTC.

This rearrangement joins TRBV5-1 to TRBJ2-3; 9 nucleotides line up with TRBD2. The V gene end was trimmed by 4 bases and the J gene end by 2 bases; junction bases not matched to a gene: 5. The CDR3 has 15 residues. Germline CDR1 and CDR2: SGHRS and YFSETQ. The CDR3 coding sequence is TGCGCCAGCAGCCAGAGACTAGCGGACACAGATACGCAGTATTTT. Its protein is CASSQRLADTDTQYF.

The V gene is TRBV7-9, the J gene TRBJ2-3; D is perhaps TRBD1 (6 bases). Deletions cut 5 bases from V and 9 bases from J, with 21 bases between. The CDR3 has 15 amino acids. CDR1 is SEHNR and CDR2 is FQNEAQ in the germline V gene (reference sequence). CDR3: CASSHGTPPHETQYF. The CDR3, as DNA: TGTGCCAGCAGCCACGGGACACCCCCCCATGAGACGCAGTATTTT.

This clone appeared once. This sequence joins TRBV10-3 and TRBJ1-3, with a weak D call TRBD1 (5 bases). V shed 4 bases and J shed 2 bases, with 12 bases lying between them. CDR1 and CDR2 (germline): ENHRY, SYGVKD. The CDR3 contains 15 residues. The CDR3 bases are TGTGCCATCAGTGGACTAGACAGAACTGGAAACACCATATATTTT. As protein: CAISGLDRTGNTIYF.